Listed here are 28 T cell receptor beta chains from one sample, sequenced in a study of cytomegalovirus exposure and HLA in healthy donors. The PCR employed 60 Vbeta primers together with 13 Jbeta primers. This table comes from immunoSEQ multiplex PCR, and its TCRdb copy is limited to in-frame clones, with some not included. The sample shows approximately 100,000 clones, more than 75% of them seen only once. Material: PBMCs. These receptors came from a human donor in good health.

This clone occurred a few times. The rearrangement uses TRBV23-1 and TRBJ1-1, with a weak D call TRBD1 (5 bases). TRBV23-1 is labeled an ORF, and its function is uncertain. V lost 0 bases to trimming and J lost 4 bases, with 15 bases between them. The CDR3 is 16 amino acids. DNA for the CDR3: TGCGCCAGCAGTCAATCAAGGGACGGAGGGTCCACTGAAGCTTTCTTT. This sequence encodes CASSQSRDGGSTEAFF.

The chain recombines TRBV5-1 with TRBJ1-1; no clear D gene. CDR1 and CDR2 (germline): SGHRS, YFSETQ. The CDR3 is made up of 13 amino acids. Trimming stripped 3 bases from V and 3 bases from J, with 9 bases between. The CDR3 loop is CASSYGDYTEAFF. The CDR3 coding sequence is TGCGCCAGCAGCTACGGGGATTACACTGAAGCTTTCTTT.

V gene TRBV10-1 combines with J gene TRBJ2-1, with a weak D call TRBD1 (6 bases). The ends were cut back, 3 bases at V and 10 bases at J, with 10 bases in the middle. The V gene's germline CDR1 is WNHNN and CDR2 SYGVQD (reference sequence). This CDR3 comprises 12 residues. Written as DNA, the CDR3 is TGCGCCAGCAGTGATGGCAGGGGCGAGCAGTTCTTC. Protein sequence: CASSDGRGEQFF.

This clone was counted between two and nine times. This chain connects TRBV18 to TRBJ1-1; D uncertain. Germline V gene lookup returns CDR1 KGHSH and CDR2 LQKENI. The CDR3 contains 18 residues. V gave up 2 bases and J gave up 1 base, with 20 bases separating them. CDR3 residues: CASSPKGPGASSNTEAFF. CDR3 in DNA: TGTGCCAGCTCACCAAAAGGCCCCGGAGCAAGTTCGAACACTGAAGCTTTCTTT.

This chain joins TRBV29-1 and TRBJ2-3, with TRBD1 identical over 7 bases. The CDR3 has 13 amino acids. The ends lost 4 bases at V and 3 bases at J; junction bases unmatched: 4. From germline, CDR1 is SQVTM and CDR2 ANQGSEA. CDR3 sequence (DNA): TGCAGCGTTGGACAGGGAATGACAGATACGCAGTATTTT. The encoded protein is CSVGQGMTDTQYF.

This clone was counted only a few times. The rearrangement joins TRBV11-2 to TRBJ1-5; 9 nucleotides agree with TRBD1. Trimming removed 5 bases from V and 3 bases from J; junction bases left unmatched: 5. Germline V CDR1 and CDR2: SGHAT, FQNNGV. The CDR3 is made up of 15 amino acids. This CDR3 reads CASSPGQGLNQPQHF. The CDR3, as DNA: TGTGCCAGCAGCCCCGGACAGGGGCTCAATCAGCCCCAGCATTTT.

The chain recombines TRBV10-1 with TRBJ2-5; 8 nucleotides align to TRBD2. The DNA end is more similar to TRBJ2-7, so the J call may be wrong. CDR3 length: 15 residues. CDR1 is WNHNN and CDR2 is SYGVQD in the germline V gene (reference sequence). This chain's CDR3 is CASLPTSGKPYEQYF. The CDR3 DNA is TGCGCCAGCCTACCTACTAGCGGTAAACCCTACGAGCAGTACTTC.

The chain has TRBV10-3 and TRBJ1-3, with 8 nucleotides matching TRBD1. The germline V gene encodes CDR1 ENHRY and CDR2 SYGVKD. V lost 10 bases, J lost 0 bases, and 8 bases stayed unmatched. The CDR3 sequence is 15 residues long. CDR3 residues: CATGQGRTSGNTIYF. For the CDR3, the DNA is TGTGCCACAGGACAGGGCCGGACCTCTGGAAACACCATATATTTT.

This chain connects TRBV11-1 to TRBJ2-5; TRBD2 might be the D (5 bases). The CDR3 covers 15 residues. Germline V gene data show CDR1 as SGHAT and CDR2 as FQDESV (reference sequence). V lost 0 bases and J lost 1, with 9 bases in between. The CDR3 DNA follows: TGTGCCAGCAGCTTAGCTCTCGGACTCCAAGAGACCCAGTACTTC. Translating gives CASSLALGLQETQYF.

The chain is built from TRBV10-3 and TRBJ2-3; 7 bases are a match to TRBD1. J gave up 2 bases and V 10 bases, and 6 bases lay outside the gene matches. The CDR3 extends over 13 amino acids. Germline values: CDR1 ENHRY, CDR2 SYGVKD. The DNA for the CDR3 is TGTGCCACCCGAGGGGGCGTCACAGATACGCAGTATTTT. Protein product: CATRGGVTDTQYF.

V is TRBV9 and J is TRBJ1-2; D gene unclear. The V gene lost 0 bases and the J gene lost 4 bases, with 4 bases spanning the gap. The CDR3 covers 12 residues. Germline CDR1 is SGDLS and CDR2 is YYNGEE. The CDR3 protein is CASSVDGYGYTF. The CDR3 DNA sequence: TGTGCCAGCAGCGTAGACGGCTATGGCTACACCTTC.

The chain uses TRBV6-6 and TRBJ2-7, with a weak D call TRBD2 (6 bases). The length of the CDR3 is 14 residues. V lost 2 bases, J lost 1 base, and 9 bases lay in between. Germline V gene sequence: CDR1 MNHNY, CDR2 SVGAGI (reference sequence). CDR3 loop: CASSYGSGSYEQYF. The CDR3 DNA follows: TGTGCCAGCAGTTACGGTAGCGGTTCCTACGAGCAGTACTTC.

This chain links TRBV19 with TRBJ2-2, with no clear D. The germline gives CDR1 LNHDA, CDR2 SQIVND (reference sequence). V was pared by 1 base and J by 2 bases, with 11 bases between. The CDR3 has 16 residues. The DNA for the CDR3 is TGTGCCAGTAGTATAGGTGGGCAGGTTAACACCGGGGAGCTGTTTTTT. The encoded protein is CASSIGGQVNTGELFF.

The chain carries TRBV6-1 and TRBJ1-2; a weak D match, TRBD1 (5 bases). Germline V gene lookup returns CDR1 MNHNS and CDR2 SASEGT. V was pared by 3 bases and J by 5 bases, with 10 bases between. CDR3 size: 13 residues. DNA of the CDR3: TGTGCCAGCAGTGATCAGGGAAGGTATGGCTACACCTTC. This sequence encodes CASSDQGRYGYTF.

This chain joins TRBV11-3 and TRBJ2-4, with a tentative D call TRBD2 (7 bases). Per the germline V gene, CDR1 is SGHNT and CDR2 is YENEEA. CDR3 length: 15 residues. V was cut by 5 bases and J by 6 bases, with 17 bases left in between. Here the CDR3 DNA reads TGTGCCAGCAGCCGATCCGGGGGGCTCGGAAACATTCAGTACTTC. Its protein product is CASSRSGGLGNIQYF.

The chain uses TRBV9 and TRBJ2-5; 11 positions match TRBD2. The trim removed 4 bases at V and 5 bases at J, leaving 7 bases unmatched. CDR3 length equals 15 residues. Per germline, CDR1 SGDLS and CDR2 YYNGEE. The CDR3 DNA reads TGTGCCAGCAGCCTTAGCGGGGGGGCCGGGGAGACCCAGTACTTC. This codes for CASSLSGGAGETQYF.

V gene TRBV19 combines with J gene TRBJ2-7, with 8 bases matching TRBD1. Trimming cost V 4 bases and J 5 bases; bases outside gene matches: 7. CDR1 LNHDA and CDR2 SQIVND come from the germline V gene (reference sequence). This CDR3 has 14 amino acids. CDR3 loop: CASSTDRDFNEQYF. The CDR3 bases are TGTGCCAGTAGTACGGACAGGGACTTCAACGAGCAGTACTTC.

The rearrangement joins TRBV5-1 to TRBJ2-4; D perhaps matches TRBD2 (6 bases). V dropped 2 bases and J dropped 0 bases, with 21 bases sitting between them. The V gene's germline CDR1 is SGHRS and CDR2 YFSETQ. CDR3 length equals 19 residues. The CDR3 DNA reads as TGCGCCAGCAGCTTCTCCGGAGGGGACCTCCTTGAAGCCAAAAACATTCAGTACTTC. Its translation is CASSFSGGDLLEAKNIQYF.

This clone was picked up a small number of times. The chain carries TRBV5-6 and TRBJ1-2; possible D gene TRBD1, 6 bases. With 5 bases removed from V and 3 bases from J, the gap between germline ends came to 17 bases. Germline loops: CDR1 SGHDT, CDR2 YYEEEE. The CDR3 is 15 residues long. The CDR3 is CASSSTGIVHYGYTF. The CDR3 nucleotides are TGTGCCAGCAGTTCCACAGGGATTGTTCACTATGGCTACACCTTC.

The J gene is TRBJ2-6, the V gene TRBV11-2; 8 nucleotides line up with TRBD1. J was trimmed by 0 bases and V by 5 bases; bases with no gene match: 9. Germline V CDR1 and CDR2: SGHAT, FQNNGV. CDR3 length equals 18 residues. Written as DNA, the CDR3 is TGTGCCAGCAGCCACTTCAGGGGGCCGAGCTCTGGGGCCAACGTCCTGACTTTC. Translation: CASSHFRGPSSGANVLTF.

Here the CDR3 DNA reads TGTGCCAGCAATCCTCCTTCAGTTGGCACTGAAGCTTTCTTT. Translating gives CASNPPSVGTEAFF. This chain uses TRBV6-5 with TRBJ1-1, with D hard to call. The germline V gene encodes CDR1 MNHEY and CDR2 SVGAGI. V was clipped by 7 bases and J by 4 bases, with 16 bases between them. The CDR3 length is 14 residues.

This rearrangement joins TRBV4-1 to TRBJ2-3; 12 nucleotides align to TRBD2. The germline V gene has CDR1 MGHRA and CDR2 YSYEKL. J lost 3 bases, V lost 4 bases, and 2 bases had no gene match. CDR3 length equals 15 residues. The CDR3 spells CASSPLAGGTDTQYF. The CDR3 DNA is TGCGCCAGCAGCCCCCTAGCGGGAGGGACAGATACGCAGTATTTT.

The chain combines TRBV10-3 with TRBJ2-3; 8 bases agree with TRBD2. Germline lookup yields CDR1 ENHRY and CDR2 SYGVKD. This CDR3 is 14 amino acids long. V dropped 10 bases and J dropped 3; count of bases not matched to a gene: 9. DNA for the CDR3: TGTGCCACCCGGGGGGGCGGGGGGACAGATACGCAGTATTTT. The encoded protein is CATRGGGGTDTQYF.

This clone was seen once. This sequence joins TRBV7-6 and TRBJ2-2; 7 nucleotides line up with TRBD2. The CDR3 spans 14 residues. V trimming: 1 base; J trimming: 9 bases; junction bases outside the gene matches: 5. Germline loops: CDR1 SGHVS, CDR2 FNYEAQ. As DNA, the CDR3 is TGTGCCAGCAGCTTAGTCGAGCGGGGCAGGGAGCTGTTTTTT. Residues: CASSLVERGRELFF.

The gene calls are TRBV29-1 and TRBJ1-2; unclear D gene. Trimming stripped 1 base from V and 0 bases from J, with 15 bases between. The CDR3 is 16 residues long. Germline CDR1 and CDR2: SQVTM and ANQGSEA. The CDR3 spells CSVEVYIGEANYGYTF. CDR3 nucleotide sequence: TGCAGCGTTGAAGTGTATATTGGAGAAGCTAACTATGGCTACACCTTC.

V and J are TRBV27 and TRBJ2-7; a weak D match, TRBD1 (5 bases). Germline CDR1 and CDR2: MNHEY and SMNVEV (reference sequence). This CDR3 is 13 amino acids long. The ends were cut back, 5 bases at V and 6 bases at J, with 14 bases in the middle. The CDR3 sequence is CASSGSAQGEQYF. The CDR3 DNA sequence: TGTGCCAGCAGTGGGTCGGCTCAGGGCGAGCAGTACTTC.

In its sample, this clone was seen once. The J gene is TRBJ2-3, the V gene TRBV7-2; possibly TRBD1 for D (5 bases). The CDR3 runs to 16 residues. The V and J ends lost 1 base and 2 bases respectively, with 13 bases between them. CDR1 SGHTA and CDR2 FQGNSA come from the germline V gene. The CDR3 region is CASSLVRTRLTDTQYF. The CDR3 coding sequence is TGTGCCAGCAGCTTAGTTCGGACAAGACTCACAGATACGCAGTATTTT. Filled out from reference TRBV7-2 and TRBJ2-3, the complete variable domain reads GAGVSQSPSNKVTEKGKDVELRCDPISGHTALYWYRQSLGQGLEFLIYFQGNSAPDKSGLPSDRFSAERTGGSVSTLTIQRTQQEDSAVYLCASSLVRTRLTDTQYFGPGTRLTVL.

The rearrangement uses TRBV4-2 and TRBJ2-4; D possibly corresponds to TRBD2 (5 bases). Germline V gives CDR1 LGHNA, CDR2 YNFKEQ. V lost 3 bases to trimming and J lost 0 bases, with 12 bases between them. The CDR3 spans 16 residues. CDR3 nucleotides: TGTGCCAGCAGCCAGATAGCGCAGCTAGCCAAAAACATTCAGTACTTC. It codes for CASSQIAQLAKNIQYF.